This TCR beta chain was profiled in a study of blood T cell repertoires in COVID-19. About the research overall: Samples came from the United States, Italy and Spain, spanning acute and convalescent COVID-19.

TCRdb's copy holds only in-frame clones and misses some; the assay was immunoSEQ multiplex PCR. Of approximately 62,000 clones detected, roughly 71% appear once; the ten largest clones hold around 6%. Germline V gives CDR1 MRHNA, CDR2 SNTAGT. Trimming pared 4 bases from V and 9 bases from J, leaving 7 bases between. This CDR3 contains 11 residues. The rearrangement links TRBV6-4 to TRBJ2-1; D is unresolved. The TCR originated in a woman between 45 and 60 years old with active or convalescent COVID-19. The sequenced sample consisted of peripheral blood. This CDR3 reads CASSVFVEQFF. CDR3 bases: TGTGCCAGCAGTGTCTTCGTTGAGCAGTTCTTC.